These 7 T cell receptor beta chains were all obtained from the same sample, sequenced in a study of blood T cell repertoires in COVID-19. Sequencing used immunoSEQ multiplex PCR; TCRdb keeps in-frame clones, though not all of them. The data show roughly 54,000 clones, about 90% seen once. The sequenced sample was peripheral blood. The receptors come from a woman in her fifties or sixties with active or convalescent COVID-19.

In this sample, this clone turned up once. The V gene is TRBV11-2, the J gene TRBJ2-3; maybe TRBD2 (6 bases). Per germline, CDR1 SGHAT and CDR2 FQNNGV. The CDR3 contains 14 residues. V was clipped by 5 bases and J by 5 bases, with 14 bases between them. CDR3: CASSPPGGLDTQYF. The CDR3 DNA sequence: TGTGCCAGCAGCCCCCCTGGAGGGTTAGATACGCAGTATTTT.

The rearrangement uses TRBV4-3 and TRBJ1-2; tentative D call: TRBD1 (6 bases). Germline assignment: CDR1 LGHNA and CDR2 YSLEER. This CDR3 is built from 18 residues. V shed 0 bases and J shed 4 bases, with 21 bases lying between them. The CDR3 protein is CASSQDWGSGTGSYGYTF. DNA for the CDR3: TGCGCCAGCAGCCAAGATTGGGGTTCGGGCACAGGGAGCTATGGCTACACCTTC.

The rearrangement links TRBV11-2 to TRBJ2-7, with 8 bases fitting TRBD2. The CDR3 is 14 amino acids. Trimming took 2 bases from V and 6 from J; bases not matched to a gene: 6. The germline gives CDR1 SGHAT, CDR2 FQNNGV. The CDR3 DNA follows: TGTGCCAGCAGCTTATCCCGGGGGGGTTTCGAGCAGTACTTC. Its protein is CASSLSRGGFEQYF.

This CDR3 is CASTPRGPGKNGYTF. Written as DNA, the CDR3 is TGTGCCAGCACCCCTAGAGGTCCAGGGAAGAATGGCTACACCTTC. The chain couples TRBV6-5 to TRBJ1-2; D perhaps matches TRBD1 (5 bases). The V end was cut by 7 bases, the J end by 6 bases, with 21 bases between. The CDR3 runs 15 residues. Germline CDR1 and CDR2: MNHEY and SVGAGI.

The chain employs TRBV7-6 and TRBJ2-3; TRBD2 is a possible D gene (7 bases). Germline V gives CDR1 SGHVS, CDR2 FNYEAQ. The CDR3 extends over 15 amino acids. V was shortened by 0 bases and J by 11 bases, with 18 bases between the two germline ends. The CDR3 spells CASSLAGGPGVEQYF. DNA for the CDR3: TGTGCCAGCAGCTTAGCGGGAGGGCCAGGGGTTGAGCAGTATTTT.

This clone was detected once. The rearrangement uses TRBV4-1 and TRBJ1-4, with D possibly TRBD1 on 5 matching bases. Germline CDR1 and CDR2: MGHRA and YSYEKL. The CDR3 spans 16 residues. Trimming took 1 base from V and 5 from J, leaving 14 bases between them. CDR3 sequence reads: CASSQGWGGSNEKLFF. DNA for the CDR3: TGCGCCAGCAGCCAAGGCTGGGGGGGATCGAATGAAAAACTGTTTTTT.

This clone was observed a handful of times. V and J are TRBV5-1 and TRBJ2-7; D uncertain. Germline V gives CDR1 SGHRS, CDR2 YFSETQ. V was pared by 4 bases and J by 7 bases, with 18 bases between. The CDR3 sequence is 14 residues long. The CDR3 sequence: CASSPLDLVGEQYF. The CDR3 nucleotides are TGCGCCAGCAGCCCATTGGATCTAGTGGGTGAGCAGTACTTC.